This T cell receptor beta chain is drawn from a study of cytomegalovirus exposure and HLA in healthy donors. Donors were ostensibly healthy at sampling, although undocumented immune exposures were probable. Turning to this clone: Its specificity is unknown.

V lost 0 bases and J lost 1, with 3 bases in between. This CDR3 spans 14 amino acids. Germline assignment: CDR1 SGHAT and CDR2 FQNNGV. Use of 60 Vbeta and 13 Jbeta primers characterized the PCR. Authors' data handling: A later analysis counted about 80 million unique TCR beta chains, around 12 million shared. The data were produced by immunoSEQ multiplex PCR, yet TCRdb's version contains in-frame clones alone and is incomplete. V and J calls and clone size come straight from that table; D and trimming were deduced from the DNA. Of about 160,000 clones listed, less than 90% were seen once; the top ten hold around 0.37%. Study-wide results and caveats: The majority of CMV-associated TCR beta chains were reported as apparently HLA-restricted in a later analysis. TCR beta V segments were, for the most part, productive about 87% or about 30% of the time in an earlier analysis.

This receptor was taken from a boy between 2 and 10 years old in good health and CMV-seronegative. Sequenced: PBMCs. The chain has TRBV11-2 and TRBJ2-2; D is unclear. CDR3 protein: CASSLDRNTGELFF. CDR3 DNA sequence: TGTGCCAGCAGCTTAGATCGGAACACCGGGGAGCTGTTTTTT.